This paragraph covers one TCR beta chain sequence. V shed 0 bases and J shed 1 base, with 7 bases lying between them. Per the germline V gene, CDR1 is MNHNS and CDR2 is SASEGT. The CDR3 consists of 15 residues. The record originates from a study of blood T cell repertoires in COVID-19. Background on the study: Acute and convalescent COVID-19 specimens originated in the United States, Italy and Spain.

The data were produced by immunoSEQ multiplex PCR, yet TCRdb's version contains in-frame clones alone and is incomplete. The profile shows about 350,000 clones, around nine tenths of them singletons. The chain couples TRBV6-1 to TRBJ2-1, with D perhaps matching TRBD2 (5 bases). The receptor's source is a woman between 25 and 40 years old who had been exposed to COVID-19. Sequencing used PBMCs or T cells enriched from blood (not recorded which). CDR3 nucleotide sequence: TGTGCCAGCAGTGAAGCCGGACTGTCCTACAATGAGCAGTTCTTC. Translation gives CASSEAGLSYNEQFF.